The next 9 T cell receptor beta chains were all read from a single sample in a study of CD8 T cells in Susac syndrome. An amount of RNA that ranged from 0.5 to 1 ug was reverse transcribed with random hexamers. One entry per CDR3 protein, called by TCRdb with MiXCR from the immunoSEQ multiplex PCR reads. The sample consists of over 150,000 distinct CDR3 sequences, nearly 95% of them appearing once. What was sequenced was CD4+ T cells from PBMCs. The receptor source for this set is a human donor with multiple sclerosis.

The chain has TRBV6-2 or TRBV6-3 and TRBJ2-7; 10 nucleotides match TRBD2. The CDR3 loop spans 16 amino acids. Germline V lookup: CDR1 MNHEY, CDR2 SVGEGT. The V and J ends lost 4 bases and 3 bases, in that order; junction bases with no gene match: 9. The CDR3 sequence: CASSSPLAGEVYEQYF. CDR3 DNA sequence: TGTGCCAGCAGTTCCCCCCTAGCGGGAGAGGTCTACGAGCAGTACTTC.

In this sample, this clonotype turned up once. CDR3 in DNA: TGCAGTGCTCCCGGGACAGGGACCTACAATGAGCAGTTCTTC. Protein product: CSAPGTGTYNEQFF. The chain has TRBV20-1 and TRBJ2-1; 9 bases are shared with TRBD1. Germline loops: CDR1 DFQATT, CDR2 SNEGSKA (reference sequence). CDR3 length: 14 residues. The junction had 4 bases not matched to a gene; V was cut back by 5 bases and J by 2 bases.

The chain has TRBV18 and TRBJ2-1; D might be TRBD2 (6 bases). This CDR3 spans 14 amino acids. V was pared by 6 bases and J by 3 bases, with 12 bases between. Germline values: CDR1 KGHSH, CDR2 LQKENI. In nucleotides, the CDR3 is TGTGCCAGCTCGCCAGAGGACTACTACAATGAGCAGTTCTTC. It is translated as CASSPEDYYNEQFF.

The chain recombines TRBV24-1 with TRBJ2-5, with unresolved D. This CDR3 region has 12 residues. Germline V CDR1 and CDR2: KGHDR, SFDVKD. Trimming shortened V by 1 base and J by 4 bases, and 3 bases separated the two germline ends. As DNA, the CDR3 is TGTGCCACCAGTGATTTCGGAGAGACCCAGTACTTC. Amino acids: CATSDFGETQYF.

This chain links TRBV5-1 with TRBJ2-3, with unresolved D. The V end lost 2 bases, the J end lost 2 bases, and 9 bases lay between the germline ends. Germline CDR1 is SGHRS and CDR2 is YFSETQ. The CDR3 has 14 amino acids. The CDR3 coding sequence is TGCGCCAGCAGCTTAAGGTCGGACACAGATACGCAGTATTTT. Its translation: CASSLRSDTDTQYF.

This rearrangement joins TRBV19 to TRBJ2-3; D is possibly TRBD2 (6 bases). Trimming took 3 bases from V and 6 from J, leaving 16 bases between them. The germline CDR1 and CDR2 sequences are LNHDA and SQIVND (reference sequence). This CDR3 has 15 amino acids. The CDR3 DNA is TGTGCCAGTAGTATGTCTAGCGTACCAGGGGATACGCAGTATTTT. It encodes CASSMSSVPGDTQYF.

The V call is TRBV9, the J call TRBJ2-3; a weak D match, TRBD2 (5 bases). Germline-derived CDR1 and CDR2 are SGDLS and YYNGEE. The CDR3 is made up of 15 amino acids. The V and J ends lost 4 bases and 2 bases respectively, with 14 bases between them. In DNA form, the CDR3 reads TGTGCCAGCAGCCCCCGGACGGGAAACACAGATACGCAGTATTTT. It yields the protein CASSPRTGNTDTQYF.

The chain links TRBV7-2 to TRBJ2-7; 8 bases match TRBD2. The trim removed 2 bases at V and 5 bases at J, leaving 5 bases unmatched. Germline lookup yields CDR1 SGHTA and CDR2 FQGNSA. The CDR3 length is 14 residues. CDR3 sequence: CASSLFGTRNEQYF. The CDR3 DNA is TGTGCCAGCAGCTTATTCGGGACTAGAAACGAGCAGTACTTC.

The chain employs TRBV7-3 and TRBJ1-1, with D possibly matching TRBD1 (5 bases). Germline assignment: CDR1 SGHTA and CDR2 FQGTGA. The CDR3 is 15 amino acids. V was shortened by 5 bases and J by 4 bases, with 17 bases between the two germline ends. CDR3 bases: TGTGCCAGCAGCCTGTGGACATTAGAGGGCACTGAAGCTTTCTTT. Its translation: CASSLWTLEGTEAFF.